The 15 T cell receptor beta chains presented below share a single source sample, sequenced in a study of cytotoxic CD8 clonotypes in ibrutinib-treated CLL. Only in-frame clones appear in the TCRdb table, and some are missing; sequencing was by immunoSEQ multiplex PCR. Here the sample spans tens of thousands of clones, 65% to 75% being singletons. The sequenced sample was PBMCs, obtained after 12 months of ibrutinib treatment. The source of these receptors is a human donor with chronic lymphocytic leukemia.

The DNA of the CDR3 is TGTGCCACCAGCAGTACCCTCCAGGGGGGCTACGAGCAGTACTTC. Its translation is CATSSTLQGGYEQYF. This sequence joins TRBV15 and TRBJ2-7, with D perhaps matching TRBD1 (7 bases). The CDR3 has 15 amino acids. CDR1 is LNHNV and CDR2 is YYDKDF in the germline V gene (reference sequence). With 3 bases removed from V and 3 bases from J, the gap between germline ends came to 15 bases.

J is TRBJ2-1 and V is TRBV6-4, with TRBD1 identical over 10 bases. Per germline, CDR1 MRHNA and CDR2 SNTAGT. With 5 bases clipped from V and 6 bases from J, the junction kept 4 bases outside the gene matches. This CDR3 contains 14 residues. CDR3 DNA: TGTGCCAGCAGTTGGGACAGGGGTTCCAATGAGCAGTTCTTC. This translates into CASSWDRGSNEQFF.

This clone occurred a few times. V gene TRBV2 combines with J gene TRBJ2-7; the match to TRBD2 covers 10 bases. The CDR3 loop spans 14 amino acids. Per germline, CDR1 SNHLY and CDR2 FYNNEI. With 4 bases clipped from V and 2 bases from J, the junction kept 2 bases outside the gene matches. In nucleotides, the CDR3 is TGTGCCAGCAGTGTCACTAGCGGGGCCTACGAGCAGTACTTC. Its translation: CASSVTSGAYEQYF.

V gene TRBV5-5 combines with J gene TRBJ2-7, with TRBD1 identical over 9 bases. Trimming removed 0 bases from V and 5 bases from J; junction bases left unmatched: 6. The CDR3 is made up of 15 amino acids. Germline V gene sequence: CDR1 SGHKS, CDR2 YYEKEE (reference sequence). The CDR3 region has the DNA TGTGCCAGCAGCTTGGTGGGACAGGGATTTCACGAGCAGTACTTC. Translated, it gives CASSLVGQGFHEQYF.

The CDR3 DNA reads as TGTGCCAGCAGTCAGGGGTTATCGGGTTATGGCTACACCTTC. Protein sequence: CASSQGLSGYGYTF. The rearrangement links TRBV28 to TRBJ1-2; TRBD1 is a possible D gene (6 bases). This CDR3 contains 14 residues. V lost 5 bases and J lost 5, with 15 bases in between. Germline V gene sequence: CDR1 MDHEN, CDR2 SYDVKM.

The chain couples TRBV28 to TRBJ1-1, with TRBD1 matching 9 bases. Germline values: CDR1 MDHEN, CDR2 SYDVKM. The CDR3 contains 11 residues. J lost 4 bases, V lost 10 bases, and 1 base had no gene match. The DNA of the CDR3 is TGTGCCACGACAGGGGGCACTGAAGCTTTCTTT. Its translation: CATTGGTEAFF.

CDR3 protein: CASSLDPVGNTIYF. The CDR3 DNA sequence: TGTGCCAGCAGCTTAGACCCAGTCGGAAACACCATATATTTT. This chain links TRBV7-6 with TRBJ1-3; D call uncertain. The V gene lost 1 base and the J gene lost 4 bases, with 8 bases spanning the gap. Germline CDR1 and CDR2: SGHVS and FNYEAQ. The CDR3 loop spans 14 amino acids.

The V gene is TRBV2, the J gene TRBJ2-3; 12 positions match TRBD2. CDR3 length: 15 amino acids. V was pared by 5 bases and J by 1 base, with 1 base of the junction left unmatched. Per germline, CDR1 SNHLY and CDR2 FYNNEI. The CDR3 is CASSRLAGGTDTQYF. The CDR3 DNA reads TGTGCCAGCAGTCGACTAGCGGGAGGCACAGATACGCAGTATTTT.

In its sample, this clone was seen a few times. The genes are TRBV27 and TRBJ1-5; D is unclear. Trimming removed 6 bases at V and 3 bases at J, with 15 bases between. The CDR3 loop spans 15 amino acids. Per germline, CDR1 MNHEY and CDR2 SMNVEV (reference sequence). CDR3 protein: CASRKLTSDNQPQHF. Here the CDR3 DNA reads TGTGCCAGCAGGAAGCTCACAAGTGACAATCAGCCCCAGCATTTT.

This chain's CDR3 is CASSSGAGNEKLFF. CDR3 in DNA: TGTGCCAGCAGTTCCGGGGCGGGGAATGAAAAACTGTTTTTT. V usage is TRBV27 and J usage is TRBJ1-4; D is possibly TRBD1 (5 bases). Germline V CDR1 and CDR2: MNHEY, SMNVEV (reference sequence). This CDR3 is built from 14 residues. The ends were cut back, 4 bases at V and 5 bases at J, with 11 bases in the middle.

Notes on this clone: Within the sample, other DNA sequences also encode this same CDR3. This chain uses TRBV5-1 with TRBJ2-1; perhaps TRBD2 as D (6 bases). Germline V gene sequence: CDR1 SGHRS, CDR2 YFSETQ. The CDR3 is 14 residues long. V was cut by 2 bases and J by 2 bases, with 8 bases left in between. Written as DNA, the CDR3 is TGCGCCAGCAGCTTAGGCGGGGCCTACAATGAGCAGTTCTTC. Amino acid sequence: CASSLGGAYNEQFF.

The genes are TRBV6-1 and TRBJ2-5; D is undetermined. This CDR3 region has 14 residues. V was pared by 3 bases and J by 4 bases, with 12 bases between. Germline loops: CDR1 MNHNS, CDR2 SASEGT. DNA of the CDR3: TGTGCCAGCAGTGAGATCTGGGATGGAGAGACCCAGTACTTC. Protein: CASSEIWDGETQYF.

In its sample, this clone was seen a few times. The chain has TRBV4-1 and TRBJ2-7; TRBD2 matches 8 bases. The CDR3 covers 16 residues. Germline values: CDR1 MGHRA, CDR2 YSYEKL. With V trimmed by 1 base and J by 4 bases, 9 bases remained unmatched. As DNA, the CDR3 is TGCGCCAGCAGCCAAGCCAGCGGGAGCAGTAGGTACGAGCAGTACTTC. Residues: CASSQASGSSRYEQYF.

This sequence joins TRBV19 and TRBJ1-5; no firm D call. Trimming removed 1 base at V and 2 bases at J, with 6 bases between. Germline CDR1 and CDR2: LNHDA and SQIVND (reference sequence). This CDR3 spans 14 amino acids. Written as DNA, the CDR3 is TGTGCCAGTAGTATAGGTGGACGCAATCAGCCCCAGCATTTT. It codes for CASSIGGRNQPQHF.

This sequence joins TRBV6-5 and TRBJ1-1; TRBD1 matches 8 bases. Germline V gene sequence: CDR1 MNHEY, CDR2 SVGAGI. With 0 bases clipped from V and 10 bases from J, the junction kept 10 bases outside the gene matches. The CDR3 has 15 amino acids. The chain's CDR3 is CASSYSSASDRGAFF. The CDR3, as DNA: TGTGCCAGCAGTTACTCGAGCGCGAGCGACAGGGGAGCTTTCTTT.